This TCR beta chain was obtained from a study of metastatic and nonmetastatic thyroid tumors. At the level of the study: Malignant thyroid and benign thyroid patients provided blood and tumor or nodule tissue whose repertoires were compared. The study's findings and limits: Reported TCR beta diversity, measured in blood and tumor, was significantly higher for malignant thyroid tumors than for benign nodules.

TCRdb re-called clones from the PCR reads using MiXCR. This table holds about 93,000 clones, roughly 12% found once. All patients were treatment-naive before thyroid surgery. The V end lost 5 bases, the J end lost 1 base, and 14 bases lay between the germline ends. The V gene's germline CDR1 is LNHDA and CDR2 SQIVND (reference sequence). The CDR3 spans 15 residues. The table lists this clone with many counts. Its antigen is unknown. J is TRBJ2-5 and V is TRBV19, with D perhaps TRBD1 or TRBD2 (5 bases each). Source material: blood. The sequence derives from a female donor with papillary thyroid cancer or a benign thyroid nodule (not recorded which). Some clones in this sample may be carry-over from other donors' samples. CDR3 DNA sequence: TGTGCCAGTAGTCCGGGGCGGATCCTCCAAGAGACCCAGTACTTC. Protein sequence: CASSPGRILQETQYF.